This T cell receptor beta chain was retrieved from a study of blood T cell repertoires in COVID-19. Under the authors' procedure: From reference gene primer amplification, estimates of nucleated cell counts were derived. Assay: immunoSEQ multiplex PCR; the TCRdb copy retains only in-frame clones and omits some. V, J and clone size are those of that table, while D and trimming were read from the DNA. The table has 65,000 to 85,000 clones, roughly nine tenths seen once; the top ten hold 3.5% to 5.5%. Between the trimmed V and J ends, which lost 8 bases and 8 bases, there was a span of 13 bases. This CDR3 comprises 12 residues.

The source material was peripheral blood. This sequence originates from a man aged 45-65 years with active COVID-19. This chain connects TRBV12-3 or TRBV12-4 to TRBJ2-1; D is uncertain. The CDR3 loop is CASGLTRDEQFF. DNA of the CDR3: TGTGCCAGCGGCCTCACCCGGGATGAGCAGTTCTTC.